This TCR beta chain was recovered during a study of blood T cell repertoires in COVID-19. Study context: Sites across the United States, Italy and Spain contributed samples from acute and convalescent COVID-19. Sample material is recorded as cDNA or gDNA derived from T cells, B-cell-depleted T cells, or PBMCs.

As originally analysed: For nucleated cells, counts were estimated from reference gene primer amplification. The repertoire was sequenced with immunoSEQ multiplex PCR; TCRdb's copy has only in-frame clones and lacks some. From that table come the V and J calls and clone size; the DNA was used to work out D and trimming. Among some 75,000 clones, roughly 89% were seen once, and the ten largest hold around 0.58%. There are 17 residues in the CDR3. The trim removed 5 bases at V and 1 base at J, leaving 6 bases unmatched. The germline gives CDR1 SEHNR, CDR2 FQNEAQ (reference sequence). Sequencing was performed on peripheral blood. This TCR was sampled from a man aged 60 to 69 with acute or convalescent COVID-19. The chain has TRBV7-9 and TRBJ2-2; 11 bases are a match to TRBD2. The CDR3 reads CASSPTSGVENTGELFF. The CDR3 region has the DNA TGTGCCAGCAGCCCGACTAGCGGGGTCGAGAACACCGGGGAGCTGTTTTTT.